This TCR beta chain was identified during a study of tumor-infiltrating lymphocytes in localized non-small cell lung cancer. On the study more broadly: The cohort mixed smokers and never-smokers, several histologies, and some post-neoadjuvant-chemotherapy samples. From each patient, both tumor and uninvolved lung, non-adjacent to tumor, were sampled. The study, taken as a whole, reports: Different pieces of the same tissue were used for each assay. TCRbeta sequencing showed higher T cell infiltration in tumors than uninvolved lung.

Comment on this clone: Its antigen is still unknown.

Trimming removed 3 bases at V and 0 bases at J, with 9 bases between. The CDR3 sequence is 15 residues long. CDR1 SNHLY and CDR2 FYNNEI come from the germline V gene. The data were produced by immunoSEQ multiplex PCR, yet TCRdb's version contains in-frame clones alone and is incomplete. The sample has 7,000 or so clones; 74% are singletons. Sequenced: uninvolved lung tissue not adjacent to the tumor. This TCR was sampled from a human donor with non-small cell lung cancer. The chain links TRBV2 to TRBJ2-4, with D unclear. The CDR3 region has the DNA TGTGCCAGCAGTGATTCCCCCCTAGCCAAAAACATTCAGTACTTC. Residues: CASSDSPLAKNIQYF.